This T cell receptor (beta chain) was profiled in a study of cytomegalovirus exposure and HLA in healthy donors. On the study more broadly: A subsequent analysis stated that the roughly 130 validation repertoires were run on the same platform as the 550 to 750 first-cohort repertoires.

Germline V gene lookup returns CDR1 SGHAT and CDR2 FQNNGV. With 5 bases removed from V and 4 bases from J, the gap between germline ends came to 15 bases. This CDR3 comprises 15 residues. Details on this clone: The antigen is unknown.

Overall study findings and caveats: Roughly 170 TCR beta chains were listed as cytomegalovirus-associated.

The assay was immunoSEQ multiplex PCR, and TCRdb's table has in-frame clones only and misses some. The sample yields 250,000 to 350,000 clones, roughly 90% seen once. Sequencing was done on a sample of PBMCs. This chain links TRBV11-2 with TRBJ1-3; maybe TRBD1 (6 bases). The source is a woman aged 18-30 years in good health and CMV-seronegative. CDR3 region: CASSLRGGSGNTIYF. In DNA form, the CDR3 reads TGTGCCAGCAGCCTCAGGGGAGGGTCCGGAAACACCATATATTTT.